This is a list of T cell receptor beta chains from one sample in a study of long-term antiretroviral therapy in people with HIV. Sequenced by immunoSEQ multiplex PCR; TCRdb stores in-frame clones only, minus some. In the table there are approximately 20,000 clones, about 85% of which are singletons. The starting material was unsorted PBMCs, obtained 4 years after starting antiretroviral therapy. The receptors stem from a man in his late teens or twenties with HIV. The CDR3 runs from the conserved cysteine through the conserved F or W. The D gene is left open where the match is weak. The listing skips clone size in some rows; elsewhere it reads once, few, many or a size class.

J	D	V	size	CDR3	DNA
TRBJ1-5	-	TRBV6-5	-	CASSYGGYQPQHF	TGTGCCAGCAGTTACGGGGGTTATCAGCCCCAGCATTTT
TRBJ1-5	TRBD1	TRBV30	few	CAWSPGTGGSPQHF	TGTGCCTGGAGCCCCGGGACAGGGGGTTCGCCCCAGCATTTT
TRBJ1-5	TRBD1	TRBV6-6	-	CASTTTGDQPQHF	TGTGCCAGCACCACGACAGGGGACCAGCCCCAGCATTTT
TRBJ2-3	-	TRBV7-9	-	CASSSGVEPGRTQYF	TGTGCCAGCAGCTCCGGGGTAGAGCCCGGCAGGACGCAGTATTTT
TRBJ2-3	-	TRBV4-1	once	CASSQDRTGSKQYF	TGCGCCAGCAGCCAAGATCGGACGGGATCTAAGCAGTATTTT
TRBJ2-6	-	TRBV2	-	CASTGLPFSGANVLTF	TGTGCCAGTACCGGGCTTCCCTTCTCTGGGGCCAACGTCCTGACTTTC
TRBJ1-6	-	TRBV28	-	CASSLGGAQYSPLHF	TGTGCCAGCAGTCTCGGGGGGGCCCAATATTCACCCCTCCACTTT
TRBJ1-2	TRBD1	TRBV5-4	-	CASSLYGGTGYGYTF	TGTGCCAGCAGCCTCTACGGAGGGACAGGGTACGGCTACACCTTC
TRBJ1-1	-	TRBV28	-	CATISPGTEAFF	TGTGCCACCATATCCCCAGGTACTGAAGCTTTCTTT
TRBJ1-1	-	TRBV19	-	CASSPDSGVYFF	TGTGCCAGTAGCCCGGACTCCGGGGTGTATTTCTTT
TRBJ1-2	-	TRBV7-3	few	CASSLGGEAYGYTF	TGTGCCAGCAGCTTAGGGGGGGAGGCCTATGGCTACACCTTC
TRBJ2-5	TRBD1	TRBV19	-	CASSWGQGETQYF	TGTGCCAGTAGTTGGGGACAGGGAGAGACCCAGTACTTC
TRBJ2-7	-	TRBV19	-	CASSIDFPPYEQYF	TGTGCCAGTAGTATAGATTTCCCACCCTACGAGCAGTACTTC
TRBJ1-1	-	TRBV4-1	once	CASSQVPDDTEAFF	TGCGCCAGCAGCCAGGTTCCGGACGACACTGAAGCTTTCTTT
TRBJ2-3	TRBD2	TRBV5-1	-	CASSLGLGGGLDTQYF	TGCGCCAGCAGCTTGGGCCTCGGCGGGGGTTTAGATACGCAGTATTTT
TRBJ2-1	TRBD2	TRBV19	-	CASSTAGGLIEQFF	TGTGCCAGTAGTACAGCGGGGGGGCTGATTGAGCAGTTCTTC
TRBJ1-1	-	TRBV5-5	-	CASSLEDGLGAFF	TGTGCCAGCAGCTTAGAGGATGGCCTTGGGGCTTTCTTT
TRBJ1-1	-	TRBV5-1	-	CASSTTRRDNGNTEAFF	TGCGCCAGCAGCACAACTCGTCGGGACAACGGGAACACTGAAGCTTTCTTT
TRBJ1-5	-	TRBV28	-	CASSVAGGDQPQHF	TGTGCCAGCAGTGTGGCGGGGGGTGATCAGCCCCAGCATTTT
TRBJ2-5	-	TRBV2	-	CASTVGSAAETQYF	TGTGCCAGCACAGTAGGTTCGGCGGCTGAGACCCAGTACTTC
TRBJ1-2	-	TRBV2	once	CASSVWGEGVYGYTF	TGTGCCAGCAGTGTGTGGGGTGAGGGTGTCTATGGCTACACCTTC
TRBJ1-5	TRBD1	TRBV19	-	CATRDRGGDSNQPQHF	TGTGCCACCAGGGACAGGGGGGGGGATAGCAATCAGCCCCAGCATTTT
TRBJ1-6	TRBD1	TRBV2	-	CASSYRDRDNSPLHF	TGTGCCAGCAGCTACCGGGACAGGGATAATTCACCCCTCCACTTT
TRBJ2-6	-	TRBV5-1	once	CASSLGISGANVLTF	TGCGCCAGCAGCTTGGGTATCTCTGGGGCCAACGTCCTGACTTTC
TRBJ1-2	-	TRBV7-8	-	CASSLGGNGYGYTF	TGTGCCAGCAGCTTGGGAGGGAACGGCTATGGCTACACCTTC
TRBJ1-4	-	TRBV6-1	-	CASSEAGRHRFYREEKLFF	TGTGCCAGCAGTGAAGCGGGGAGACATCGTTTTTACCGAGAGGAAAAACTGTTTTTT
TRBJ1-6	-	TRBV30	once	CAPIGPLEIHNSPLHF	TGTGCCCCAATTGGACCACTAGAGATTCACAATTCACCCCTCCACTTT
TRBJ1-1	-	TRBV5-5	-	CASTTGVDLIAFF	TGTGCCAGCACCACGGGGGTGGACCTGATCGCTTTCTTT
TRBJ2-1	TRBD2	TRBV4-2	-	CASSPGLAGAYNEQFF	TGTGCCAGCAGCCCGGGACTAGCGGGGGCGTACAATGAGCAGTTCTTC
TRBJ2-3	-	TRBV7-6	-	CASSLGRMVDTQYF	TGTGCCAGCAGCTTAGGTAGGATGGTAGATACGCAGTATTTT
TRBJ1-4	TRBD1	TRBV28	-	CASSSRNRGYEKLFF	TGTGCCAGCAGCAGTCGGAACAGGGGTTATGAAAAACTGTTTTTT
TRBJ2-5	TRBD2	TRBV6-5	once	CASSWTSGGGETQYF	TGTGCCAGCAGTTGGACTAGCGGGGGCGGGGAGACCCAGTACTTC
TRBJ1-4	-	TRBV23-1	-	CASSRGSPEDEKLFF	TGCGCCAGCAGTCGAGGCAGCCCGGAGGATGAAAAACTGTTTTTT